This passage covers 26 T cell receptor beta chains from one sample sequenced in a study of T cells in Graves' hyperthyroidism and ophthalmopathy. The TCR beta CDR3 regions underwent amplification using RNA transcripts as the source. The HTBI primer set was used in a first-round RT-PCR of the TCR CDR3. TCRdb analysed the multiplex PCR reads with MiXCR anew, one entry per CDR3 protein. The data show around 620,000 distinct CDR3 sequences, around 16% seen once. The sample consisted of blood. The receptors were gathered from a young woman with Graves' hyperthyroidism.

This clonotype was observed a handful of times. The chain joins TRBV3-1 to TRBJ2-1; 15 bases match TRBD2. This CDR3 region has 18 residues. Unmatched junction bases numbered 9, after V lost 0 bases and J lost 9 bases. Germline values: CDR1 LGHDT, CDR2 YNNKEL (reference sequence). The CDR3 spells CASSQEGTSGRRLGEQFF. The CDR3 nucleotides read TGTGCCAGCAGCCAAGAAGGGACTAGCGGGAGGCGACTGGGTGAGCAGTTCTTC.

This clonotype was picked up a small number of times. This sequence joins TRBV29-1 and TRBJ1-2; 7 bases map to TRBD1. The trim removed 0 bases at V and 2 bases at J, leaving 3 bases unmatched. This CDR3 region has 14 residues. In germline, CDR1 is SQVTM, CDR2 ANQGSEA. The CDR3 reads CSVEDWGQNYGYTF. CDR3 DNA: TGCAGCGTTGAAGACTGGGGACAGAACTATGGCTACACCTTC.

This clonotype showed up many times. V usage is TRBV6-1 and J usage is TRBJ1-5; unclear D gene. The CDR3 covers 15 residues. Germline V lookup: CDR1 MNHNS, CDR2 SASEGT. V dropped 6 bases and J dropped 4 bases, with 16 bases sitting between them. The CDR3 sequence is CASRNTPAVNQPQHF. The CDR3 DNA follows: TGTGCCAGCAGGAACACCCCGGCGGTTAATCAGCCCCAGCATTTT.

This clonotype was seen many times. The V call is TRBV28, the J call TRBJ1-5; D possibly corresponds to TRBD1 (6 bases). Germline values: CDR1 MDHEN, CDR2 SYDVKM. The CDR3 loop spans 15 amino acids. V was pared by 5 bases and J by 2 bases, with 13 bases between. CDR3 DNA sequence: TGTGCCAGCAGTCCCGACAGGTTGGGCAATCAGCCCCAGCATTTT. Protein sequence: CASSPDRLGNQPQHF.

Many counts were recorded for this clonotype. The chain has TRBV28 and TRBJ2-1, with 7 bases aligning to TRBD1. V shed 6 bases, J shed 2 bases, and the junction held 7 bases outside the gene matches. CDR3 length: 15 residues. CDR1 MDHEN and CDR2 SYDVKM come from the germline V gene. CDR3 loop: CASSPHRGTYNEQFF. The CDR3 coding sequence is TGTGCCAGCAGCCCGCACAGGGGAACCTACAATGAGCAGTTCTTC. The full variable domain, rest sourced from reference TRBV28 and TRBJ2-1, is DVKVTQSSRYLVKRTGEKVFLECVQDMDHENMFWYRQDPGLGLRLIYFSYDVKMKEKGDIPEGYSVSREKKERFSLILESASTNQTSMYLCASSPHRGTYNEQFFGPGTRLTVL.

This clonotype was counted at least ten times. The chain recombines TRBV27 with TRBJ2-3, with D possibly being TRBD1 (6 bases). The CDR3 is made up of 16 amino acids. Trimming took 5 bases from V and 5 from J, leaving 20 bases between them. Looked up from germline, CDR1 is MNHEY and CDR2 is SMNVEV (reference sequence). This CDR3 is CASSHDRKIKIDTQYF. The CDR3 DNA reads as TGTGCCAGCAGTCACGACAGGAAGATTAAAATAGATACGCAGTATTTT.

The CDR3 loop reads CATSDSDRGLGETQYF. The CDR3 bases are TGTGCCACCAGTGATTCGGACAGGGGGCTGGGAGAGACCCAGTACTTC. The V and J genes are TRBV24-1 and TRBJ2-5; TRBD1 aligns across 11 bases. V was pared by 2 bases and J by 4 bases, with 5 bases of the junction left unmatched. This CDR3 contains 16 residues. Germline V gene sequence: CDR1 KGHDR, CDR2 SFDVKD.

This clonotype showed up just a few times. The J gene is TRBJ2-3, the V gene TRBV5-6; 10 nucleotides align to TRBD2. This CDR3 is built from 18 residues. Germline CDR1 is SGHDT and CDR2 is YYEEEE. Germline trimming cut 0 bases from V and 0 bases from J; bases unmatched to any gene: 7. The DNA for the CDR3 is TGTGCCAGCAGCTTGGTTGCAGCGGGAGGGCGGAGCACAGATACGCAGTATTTT. Its translation is CASSLVAAGGRSTDTQYF.

This clonotype was detected only once. The chain uses TRBV7-2 and TRBJ1-2, with no clear D. Germline CDR1 is SGHTA and CDR2 is FQGNSA. Trimming cost V 10 bases and J 6 bases, with 15 bases left between them. There are 12 residues in the CDR3. The DNA for the CDR3 is TGTGCCACCTTAACTCTACTAAATGGCTACACCTTC. Its protein product is CATLTLLNGYTF.

In its sample, this clonotype was seen many times. The gene calls are TRBV6-1 and TRBJ2-3; tentatively, D is TRBD2 (5 bases). This CDR3 has 14 amino acids. Germline lookup yields CDR1 MNHNS and CDR2 SASEGT. V was cut by 5 bases and J by 2 bases, with 11 bases left in between. CDR3 region: CASSPRLFTDTQYF. CDR3 in DNA: TGTGCCAGCAGTCCAAGACTATTCACAGATACGCAGTATTTT.

This clonotype was observed at least ten times. The J gene is TRBJ2-1, the V gene TRBV29-1, with TRBD2 as a possible D gene (6 bases). Germline V gene data show CDR1 as SQVTM and CDR2 as ANQGSEA. Trimming cost V 3 bases and J 0 bases, with 18 bases left between them. The CDR3 loop spans 17 amino acids. The CDR3 sequence is CSVDRVTGGISYNEQFF. The CDR3, as DNA: TGCAGCGTTGACCGGGTGACCGGGGGTATCTCCTACAATGAGCAGTTCTTC.

At least ten counts were recorded for this clonotype. The chain is built from TRBV7-2 and TRBJ2-3, with 8 nucleotides matching TRBD2. Unmatched junction bases numbered 2, after V lost 1 base and J lost 5 bases. The CDR3 is made up of 14 amino acids. Germline V gene data show CDR1 as SGHTA and CDR2 as FQGNSA. For the CDR3, the DNA is TGTGCCAGCAGCTTAGGGGCGGGGGGAGATACGCAGTATTTT. Its protein is CASSLGAGGDTQYF.

J is TRBJ2-7 and V is TRBV9; D is uncertain. V was clipped by 0 bases and J by 2 bases, with 15 bases between them. The CDR3 totals 16 residues. The germline V gene has CDR1 SGDLS and CDR2 YYNGEE. CDR3 protein: CASSVEDGITPYEQYF. The CDR3 region has the DNA TGTGCCAGCAGCGTAGAGGACGGTATCACCCCCTACGAGCAGTACTTC.

This chain links TRBV5-4 with TRBJ2-3; TRBD1 might be the D (5 bases). Trimming shortened V by 2 bases and J by 2 bases, and 9 bases separated the two germline ends. Germline V gives CDR1 SGHNT, CDR2 YYREEE (reference sequence). CDR3 length: 14 amino acids. This CDR3 reads CASSFQGATDTQYF. For the CDR3, the DNA is TGTGCCAGCAGCTTTCAAGGGGCCACAGATACGCAGTATTTT. Complete variable domain (other parts from reference TRBV5-4 and TRBJ2-3): ETGVTQSPTHLIKTRGQQVTLRCSSQSGHNTVSWYQQALGQGPQFIFQYYREEENGRGNFPPRFSGLQFPNYSSELNVNALELDDSALYLCASSFQGATDTQYFGPGTRLTVL.

The genes are TRBV9 and TRBJ2-7, with D perhaps assigned TRBD1 or TRBD2 (5 bases each). The V gene lost 4 bases and the J gene lost 0 bases, with 14 bases spanning the gap. This CDR3 is built from 15 residues. CDR1 SGDLS and CDR2 YYNGEE come from the germline V gene. CDR3 sequence reads: CASSPLGETSYEQYF. The CDR3 nucleotides read TGTGCCAGCAGCCCCCTGGGGGAGACCTCCTACGAGCAGTACTTC.

This clonotype was observed many times. The gene calls are TRBV5-1 and TRBJ2-2, with a weak D call TRBD1 (5 bases). This CDR3 comprises 14 residues. CDR1 and CDR2 (germline): SGHRS, YFSETQ. Trimming removed 7 bases at V and 2 bases at J, with 12 bases between. CDR3 coding DNA: TGCGCCAGCGAAGCCAGGGATAACACCGGGGAGCTGTTTTTT. Translation: CASEARDNTGELFF.

The sample holds many counts of this clonotype. This chain connects TRBV6-5 to TRBJ2-3; no clear D gene. Germline CDR1 MNHEY, CDR2 SVGAGI. V gave up 0 bases and J gave up 4 bases, with 14 bases separating them. This CDR3 spans 16 amino acids. The CDR3 loop is CASSYSMVLVADTQYF. The CDR3 region has the DNA TGTGCCAGCAGTTACTCGATGGTTTTAGTGGCAGATACGCAGTATTTT.

The chain uses TRBV20-1 and TRBJ2-7, with 8 bases fitting TRBD2. CDR3 length equals 16 residues. Germline CDR1 and CDR2: DFQATT and SNEGSKA (reference sequence). With V trimmed by 3 bases and J by 1 base, 11 bases remained unmatched. The CDR3 region has the DNA TGCAGTGCTAGGACCCACCCGCTAGCGGGTTCCTACGAGCAGTACTTC. Translating it yields CSARTHPLAGSYEQYF.

As for this clonotype: Mismatch with germline at one junction end may stem from a read error. This chain links TRBV13 with TRBJ1-1; D is undetermined. The CDR3 extends over 14 amino acids. Germline V CDR1 and CDR2: PRHDT, FYEKMQ (reference sequence). The CDR3 here is CVSSHGRGNTEAFF. DNA for the CDR3: TGTGTCAGCAGCCATGGACGGGGGAACACTGAAGCTTTCTTT.

This clonotype was picked up many times. This chain connects TRBV5-8 to TRBJ2-3; unclear D gene. The V and J ends lost 3 bases and 5 bases respectively, with 10 bases between them. Germline V CDR1 and CDR2: SGHTS, YDEGEE. This CDR3 has 13 residues. This CDR3 reads CASSYRVGDTQYF. Written as DNA, the CDR3 is TGTGCCAGCAGCTACCGAGTGGGAGATACGCAGTATTTT.

In its sample, this clonotype was seen a few times. The rearrangement joins TRBV20-1 to TRBJ2-7; 9 bases are shared with TRBD2. Germline V gene lookup returns CDR1 DFQATT and CDR2 SNEGSKA (reference sequence). With 5 bases clipped from V and 7 bases from J, the junction kept 12 bases outside the gene matches. The CDR3 sequence is 14 residues long. The CDR3 loop is CSAPTSGSAGEQYF. Here the CDR3 DNA reads TGCAGTGCTCCGACTAGCGGCAGCGCGGGGGAGCAGTACTTC.

Many counts were recorded for this clonotype. The genes are TRBV7-2 and TRBJ2-5, with a possible D match to TRBD2 (6 bases). CDR1 and CDR2 from the germline V gene are SGHTA and FQGNSA. Trimming shortened V by 0 bases and J by 0 bases, and 20 bases separated the two germline ends. The CDR3 is made up of 19 amino acids. DNA of the CDR3: TGTGCCAGCAGCTTAGCGGCGGGATTTGGCAGGGTTCACCAAGAGACCCAGTACTTC. This sequence encodes CASSLAAGFGRVHQETQYF.

This clonotype occurred many times. V and J are TRBV2 and TRBJ1-1; 7 nucleotides line up with TRBD1. CDR1 is SNHLY, CDR2 FYNNEI, per germline. The ends lost 6 bases at V and 1 base at J; junction bases unmatched: 5. This CDR3 spans 14 amino acids. The CDR3: CASRETGTNTEAFF. The CDR3 bases are TGTGCCAGCAGGGAGACAGGGACGAACACTGAAGCTTTCTTT.

This clonotype appeared a few times. A read error is possible here, since a much larger clone lies one base away. The CDR3 ends on some other residue instead of the conserved phenylalanine or tryptophan, so this is likely a read error. This chain links TRBV2 with TRBJ1-1; 7 bases fit TRBD1. J lost 2 bases, V lost 5 bases, and 8 bases had no gene match. CDR1 and CDR2 (germline): SNHLY, FYNNEI. The CDR3 covers 15 residues. CDR3 DNA: TGTGCCAGCAGTTTTCACGGGACAGAAAACACTGAAGCTTTCCTT. Translation gives CASSFHGTENTEAFL.

The chain recombines TRBV6-2 or TRBV6-3 with TRBJ1-1; maybe TRBD1 (5 bases). CDR1 and CDR2 (germline): MNHEY, SVGEGT. The CDR3 has 12 residues. Trimming pared 7 bases from V and 5 bases from J, leaving 11 bases between. The CDR3 loop reads CASTDGTTEAFF. Here the CDR3 DNA reads TGTGCCAGCACCGACGGGACGACTGAAGCTTTCTTT.

This clonotype occurred many times. The chain is built from TRBV7-8 and TRBJ2-1; 8 bases line up with TRBD1. J gave up 2 bases and V 3 bases, and 3 bases lay outside the gene matches. Germline lookup yields CDR1 SGHVS and CDR2 FQNEAQ. CDR3 length: 15 amino acids. Written as DNA, the CDR3 is TGTGCCAGCAGCTTCCGGGACAGGACCTACAATGAGCAGTTCTTC. Translation gives CASSFRDRTYNEQFF.